This record concerns one TCR beta chain sequence. Its target is not known. Using immunoSEQ multiplex PCR, the repertoire was profiled, and TCRdb retains in-frame clones only, with some absent. This sample has roughly 76,000 clones, with 85% found just once. Germline CDR1 is SGHRS and CDR2 is YFSETQ. The CDR3 has 14 amino acids. J lost 3 bases, V lost 1 base, and 2 bases had no gene match. This record belongs to a study of OX40 agonist ivuxolimab in advanced cancers. Study results and caveats: Circulating CD4+ and CD8+ T cells showed clonal expansion by week 6 at 0.1 to 3.0 mg/kg.

The sequencing here drew on CD4+ or CD8+ T cells sorted from blood, taken in a trial of the OX40 agonist ivuxolimab. This chain uses TRBV5-1 with TRBJ2-3; 7 bases are a match to TRBD2. The sequence was obtained from an adult with an advanced solid tumor such as melanoma, head and neck, liver or kidney cancer. The DNA for the CDR3 is TGCGCCAGCAGCTTGCCGGGGGGTACAGATACGCAGTATTTT. Amino acids: CASSLPGGTDTQYF.